This T cell receptor (beta chain) is from a study of cytomegalovirus exposure and HLA in healthy donors. The PCR had 60 Vbeta and 13 Jbeta primers. Sequencing was performed with immunoSEQ multiplex PCR; in TCRdb, only in-frame clones are kept and a portion is missing. The data show 100,000 to 150,000 clones, over 70% seen once. The V segment lost 0 bases and the J segment 6 bases; nucleotides outside the gene matches: 8. Germline V gives CDR1 LGHNA, CDR2 YNFKEQ. CDR3 length: 16 amino acids. Notes on the study in general: Analyses of presence/absence relied on an assumption of roughly uniform sequencing depth across donors. In an earlier analysis, about 87% or about 30%: the productive usage of most TCR beta V segments.

A note on this clone: What it binds is unknown.

The source is a woman between 40 and 55 years old in good health and CMV-seronegative. Sequencing was done on a sample of PBMCs. The V and J genes are TRBV4-2 and TRBJ2-1; 7 nucleotides line up with TRBD2. The CDR3 loop is CASSQDTSGNFNEQFF. CDR3 in DNA: TGTGCCAGCAGCCAAGATACCAGCGGGAACTTCAATGAGCAGTTCTTC.